The rows below give T cell receptor beta chains drawn from one sample of a study of cytomegalovirus exposure and HLA in healthy donors. The assay was immunoSEQ multiplex PCR, and TCRdb's table has in-frame clones only and misses some. The table shows some 170,000 clones, with more than 75% occurring only once. Sequencing was done on a sample of PBMCs. The receptors shown here come from a man aged 18-30 years in good health and CMV-seropositive. Both conserved end residues are part of each CDR3. A D gene is named only where the DNA matches it firmly. A clone size is listed for some rows: how often the clone was seen (once, few, many), or a class if it is expanded.

clone size	V gene	J gene	D gene	CDR3 DNA	CDR3 protein
NA	TRBV5-6	TRBJ2-1	TRBD2	TGTGCCAGCAGCCCGGACGGGAGGTACAATGAGCAGTTCTTC	CASSPDGRYNEQFF
NA	TRBV14	TRBJ2-2	NA	TGTGCCAGCAGCCCGACAGGGAACACCGGGGAGCTGTTTTTT	CASSPTGNTGELFF
NA	TRBV10-3	TRBJ1-5	NA	TGTGCCATCAGTGAGTCGGGTGCGACATTACTTGATCAGCCCCAGCATTTT	CAISESGATLLDQPQHF
NA	TRBV7-9	TRBJ2-5	TRBD1	TGTGCCAGCAGCTCCCGGACAGGGGGAGAGACCCAGTACTTC	CASSSRTGGETQYF
NA	TRBV28	TRBJ2-1	NA	TGTGCCACCAGGCGGGGCCATGAGCAGTTCTTC	CATRRGHEQFF
NA	TRBV28	TRBJ2-7	NA	TGTGCCAGCACCTCTCCTTACGAGCAGTACTTC	CASTSPYEQYF
NA	TRBV5-1	TRBJ2-2	NA	TGCGCCAGCAGCTCCGGTGGGGCCGGGACCGGGGAGCTGTTTTTT	CASSSGGAGTGELFF
NA	TRBV5-4	TRBJ1-2	NA	TGTGCCAGCAATATTGGAGGAGCGGGCTACACCTTC	CASNIGGAGYTF
NA	TRBV7-3	TRBJ2-2	TRBD2	TGTGCCAGCAGCTCGGGACTAGCGGGCACCGGGGAGCTGTTTTTT	CASSSGLAGTGELFF
NA	TRBV7-2	TRBJ1-5	NA	TGTGCCAGCAGCTTAGCAGCAGGGGCTGGCCAGCCCCAGCATTTT	CASSLAAGAGQPQHF
NA	TRBV7-2	TRBJ1-5	TRBD1	TGTGCCAGCAGCTCCGGACAGGGAGTCATGGTGTGGCCCCAGCATTTT	CASSSGQGVMVWPQHF
few	TRBV7-2	TRBJ2-7	TRBD2	TGTGCCAGCAGCGGAGGTAGCGGGAGGGCATACGAGCAGTACTTC	CASSGGSGRAYEQYF
NA	TRBV9	TRBJ1-5	TRBD1	TGTGCCAGCAACCCCGGGACAGGGGATCAGCCCCAGCATTTT	CASNPGTGDQPQHF
few	TRBV5-1	TRBJ2-7	NA	TGCGCCAGCAGCCCCCGTGACATTTACTACGAGCAGTACTTC	CASSPRDIYYEQYF
NA	TRBV25-1	TRBJ2-1	TRBD2	TGTGCCAGCAGTGGACTAGCGGTGCGGCCCCGAAGGGCTGAGCAGTTCTTC	CASSGLAVRPRRAEQFF
NA	TRBV4-3	TRBJ2-1	TRBD2	TGCGCCAGCAGCCAAGATCCCGGGGGCGGGGGGCTCTACAATGAGCAGTTCTTC	CASSQDPGGGGLYNEQFF
NA	TRBV27	TRBJ1-6	NA	TGTGCCAGCAGCTCTTTTAATTCACCCCTCCACTTT	CASSSFNSPLHF
NA	TRBV7-9	TRBJ2-7	NA	TGTGCCAGCAGCTCCCACCTCTCCAGCGTACCCTACGAGCAGTACTTC	CASSSHLSSVPYEQYF
NA	TRBV6-6	TRBJ1-2	NA	TGTGCCAGCAGACCGGGGGGCGGGTATGGCTACACCTTC	CASRPGGGYGYTF
NA	TRBV7-2	TRBJ2-7	NA	TGTGCCAGCAGCTTATCCCAGACCTACGAGCAGTACTTC	CASSLSQTYEQYF
NA	TRBV11-2	TRBJ2-7	TRBD1	TGTGCCAGCAGCCCGACAGGGGCCTACGAGCAGTACTTC	CASSPTGAYEQYF
NA	TRBV27	TRBJ1-1	NA	TGTGCCAGCAGTTTATCTGGGGGGTTGAACACTGAAGCTTTCTTT	CASSLSGGLNTEAFF
NA	TRBV20-1	TRBJ2-7	NA	TGCAGTGCTAGCTCGGGTTACGAGCAGTACTTC	CSASSGYEQYF
NA	TRBV9	TRBJ1-3	NA	TGTGCCAGCAGCTACTCAGGGTCCTCTGGAAACACCATATATTTT	CASSYSGSSGNTIYF
NA	TRBV18	TRBJ2-3	NA	TGTGCCAGCTCACCACCGACAGGTAGCACAGATACGCAGTATTTT	CASSPPTGSTDTQYF
NA	TRBV30	TRBJ2-1	NA	TGTGCCTGGAGTGTAATAGCCGATGAGCAGTTCTTC	CAWSVIADEQFF
NA	TRBV4-2	TRBJ1-2	TRBD1	TGTGCCAGCAGCCAAGAACTAAGGGGGCAGGATGGCTACACCTTC	CASSQELRGQDGYTF
NA	TRBV9	TRBJ1-1	TRBD1	TGTGCCAGCAGCGCTCCCGTTACAGGGGGTCTATCGACTGAAGCTTTCTTT	CASSAPVTGGLSTEAFF
NA	TRBV25-1	TRBJ1-2	NA	TGTGCCAGCAGTGACCACAGGGTCGGCTACACCTTC	CASSDHRVGYTF
once	TRBV7-6	TRBJ2-5	NA	TGTGCCAGCAGCTACCCTGGAGTAGTCCAGTACTTC	CASSYPGVVQYF
NA	TRBV16	TRBJ2-1	TRBD2	TGTGCCAGCAGCCGGGGGACTAGCGGGAGAGTCAGTGAGCAGTTCTTC	CASSRGTSGRVSEQFF
NA	TRBV7-9	TRBJ1-2	TRBD1	TGTGCCAGCAGCTTGACAGGGGGCCTCTACACCTTC	CASSLTGGLYTF
NA	TRBV7-8	TRBJ2-2	TRBD2	TGTGCCAGCAGCTGGACTAGCGGGTCTGGGGAGCTGTTTTTT	CASSWTSGSGELFF
NA	TRBV4-1	TRBJ2-1	TRBD2	TGCGCCAGCAGCCCCCCTTCTAGCGGCTCCTACAATGAGCAGTTCTTC	CASSPPSSGSYNEQFF
NA	TRBV9	TRBJ1-2	TRBD1	TGTGCCAGCAGCGTAGGTCTCGAGGGGGCTTACTATGGCTACACCTTC	CASSVGLEGAYYGYTF
NA	TRBV12-5	TRBJ1-1	NA	TGTGCTAGTGGTTTGGAAGGAGGCACTGAAGCTTTCTTT	CASGLEGGTEAFF
NA	TRBV4-1	TRBJ2-2	TRBD2	TGCGCCAGCAGCCAAGACGGGAGTAGCGGGGAGGTCGGGGAGCTGTTTTTT	CASSQDGSSGEVGELFF
NA	TRBV6-5	TRBJ1-1	NA	TGTGCCAGCAGCGGGCTCCGGGAGAACACTGAAGCTTTCTTT	CASSGLRENTEAFF
NA	TRBV5-1	TRBJ2-1	NA	TGCGCCAGTTCTTGGGACTCCCGGAATGAGCAGTTCTTC	CASSWDSRNEQFF
NA	TRBV5-1	TRBJ2-1	TRBD2	TGCGCCAGCAGCTTGGGGGTAGCGGGGGGGTACAATGAGCAGTTCTTC	CASSLGVAGGYNEQFF
NA	TRBV27	TRBJ1-6	NA	TGTGCCAGCAGTCTTCTATCTAGCTCCTATAATTCACCCCTCCACTTT	CASSLLSSSYNSPLHF
NA	TRBV7-6	TRBJ1-6	TRBD1	TGTGCCAGCAGCCCAGGGACAGGGAGCAATTCACCCCTCCACTTT	CASSPGTGSNSPLHF
once	TRBV13	TRBJ2-5	NA	TGTGCCAGCAGCTTAGTACGAGGGGGAGGGCCCGGGGAGACCCAGTACTTC	CASSLVRGGGPGETQYF
NA	TRBV27	TRBJ2-7	TRBD1	TGTGCCAGCAGTCCACAGGGGGCCGAGCAGTACTTC	CASSPQGAEQYF
few	TRBV28	TRBJ1-5	NA	TGTGCCAGCTTCGACAGCCTGTCGCAGCCCCAGCATTTT	CASFDSLSQPQHF